The clone carrying this TCR beta chain was seen many times. Germline loops: CDR1 MNHEY, CDR2 SVGEGT. The CDR3 has 15 amino acids. Trimming cost V 0 bases and J 3 bases; bases outside gene matches: 1. Assay used: immunoSEQ multiplex PCR; TCRdb lists only in-frame clones, some missing. The sample holds about 200,000 clones, more than 80% seen once. The data stem from a study of blood T cell repertoires in COVID-19. Whole-study context: Acute and convalescent COVID-19 samples came from the United States, Italy and Spain.

The recovered donors of Cohort 3 showed two negative PCRs, clearance, or symptom resolution. The sample consisted of PBMCs or T cells enriched from blood (not recorded which). The chain is built from TRBV6-2 or TRBV6-3 and TRBJ2-7, with 11 bases identical to TRBD1. The TCR sequence derives from a man aged 25-45 years who had recovered from COVID-19. The CDR3 sequence: CASSYSGTGGYEQYF. CDR3 nucleotides: TGTGCCAGCAGTTACTCCGGGACAGGGGGCTACGAGCAGTACTTC.